The 11 T cell receptor beta chains in this list originate from one sample, sequenced in a study of T cells in Graves' hyperthyroidism and ophthalmopathy. RNA transcripts served as the template for amplifying TCR beta CDR3 regions. Initially, a first-round RT-PCR of the TCR CDR3 employed the HTBI primer set. TCRdb passed the multiplex PCR reads through MiXCR, listing each CDR3 protein once. The repertoire holds around 420,000 distinct CDR3 sequences, with more than 15% as singletons. Sequenced material: blood. The receptors originated from a young woman with Graves' hyperthyroidism.

This clonotype came up many times. This chain links TRBV5-1 with TRBJ2-1; 7 nucleotides line up with TRBD2. Per the germline V gene, CDR1 is SGHRS and CDR2 is YFSETQ. V dropped 6 bases and J dropped 6; count of bases not matched to a gene: 9. The CDR3 covers 14 residues. CDR3 sequence: CASTRDYRTNEQFF. The CDR3 DNA is TGCGCCAGCACCCGGGACTACCGAACCAATGAGCAGTTCTTC.

The V and J genes are TRBV5-6 and TRBJ1-2; D unclear. CDR1 is SGHDT and CDR2 is YYEEEE in the germline V gene. CDR3 size: 14 residues. The germline V and J ends were trimmed by 8 bases and 2 bases, with 16 bases remaining between them. The CDR3: CASLTSRTNYGYTF. CDR3 nucleotides: TGTGCCAGTCTGACGTCCAGGACGAACTATGGCTACACCTTC.

The genes are TRBV5-5 and TRBJ2-7; 7 nucleotides agree with TRBD1. This CDR3 is built from 14 residues. V lost 4 bases to trimming and J lost 2 bases; unmatched junction nucleotides: 6. Germline V gives CDR1 SGHKS, CDR2 YYEKEE (reference sequence). CDR3 sequence: CASSVRTGPYEQYF. CDR3 bases: TGTGCCAGCAGCGTCCGGACAGGTCCCTACGAGCAGTACTTC.

This clonotype was recorded a few times. V is TRBV18 and J is TRBJ2-7, with 12 bases identical to TRBD2. The CDR3 contains 19 residues. V shed 5 bases and J 2 bases; nucleotides not matched to a gene: 16. Germline lookup yields CDR1 KGHSH and CDR2 LQKENI. CDR3 residues: CASSYGPTSGRFRTYEQYF. The CDR3, as DNA: TGTGCCAGCTCATACGGGCCCACTAGCGGGAGGTTTAGGACCTACGAGCAGTACTTC.

This clonotype came up many times. V gene TRBV20-1 combines with J gene TRBJ1-4; the D is unclear. V lost 0 bases and J lost 5, with 13 bases in between. Germline V gene data show CDR1 as DFQATT and CDR2 as SNEGSKA (reference sequence). The CDR3 runs to 15 residues. DNA of the CDR3: TGCAGTGCTAGAGATTACCGGGCGAGGAATGAAAAACTGTTTTTT. Translated, it gives CSARDYRARNEKLFF.

Concerning this clonotype itself: Just one base apart from a much larger clone, this may be a read error. The chain is built from TRBV24-1 and TRBJ2-1, with 9 bases that match TRBD2. The CDR3 extends over 16 amino acids. Germline-derived CDR1 and CDR2 are KGHDR and SFDVKD. V lost 2 bases and J lost 6; bases outside the gene matches: 7. The DNA for the CDR3 is TGTGCCACCAGTGATTCCGGGACTAGCAGTATCAATGAGCAGTTCTTC. This translates into CATSDSGTSSINEQFF.

Many counts were recorded for this clonotype. V usage is TRBV3-1 and J usage is TRBJ2-1; D perhaps matches TRBD2 (5 bases). Trimming cost V 0 bases and J 7 bases, with 7 bases left between them. The germline V gene encodes CDR1 LGHDT and CDR2 YNNKEL (reference sequence). The CDR3 covers 13 residues. DNA for the CDR3: TGTGCCAGCAGCCAAGATTCGGGGAATGAGCAGTTCTTC. Encoded protein: CASSQDSGNEQFF.

The V gene is TRBV2, the J gene TRBJ2-7; unclear D gene. Germline assignment: CDR1 SNHLY and CDR2 FYNNEI. V lost 1 base and J lost 1, with 8 bases in between. The CDR3 runs 14 residues. The CDR3 nucleotides are TGTGCCAGCAGTGAAGGGAACGCTTCCTACGAGCAGTACTTC. It codes for CASSEGNASYEQYF. Supplemented by reference TRBV2 and TRBJ2-7, the full variable domain reads EPEVTQTPSHQVTQMGQEVILRCVPISNHLYFYWYRQILGQKVEFLVSFYNNEISEKSEIFDDQFSVERPDGSNFTLKIRSTKLEDSAMYFCASSEGNASYEQYFGPGTRLTVT.

This clonotype was found many times. The chain uses TRBV6-5 and TRBJ2-2, with 7 bases matching TRBD2. With 2 bases clipped from V and 4 bases from J, the junction kept 4 bases outside the gene matches. The length of the CDR3 is 15 residues. The germline V gene has CDR1 MNHEY and CDR2 SVGAGI. CDR3: CASSYPRGGTGELFF. The DNA of the CDR3 is TGTGCCAGCAGTTACCCCCGCGGGGGCACCGGGGAGCTGTTTTTT.

This clonotype has more than one count but fewer than ten. The chain combines TRBV9 with TRBJ2-5; perhaps TRBD2 as D (5 bases). This CDR3 region has 14 residues. Germline lookup yields CDR1 SGDLS and CDR2 YYNGEE. The V and J ends lost 6 bases and 3 bases respectively, with 15 bases between them. CDR3 sequence reads: CASNAGRSEETQYF. CDR3 nucleotides: TGTGCCAGCAACGCGGGCCGCTCCGAAGAGACCCAGTACTTC.

This clonotype was seen many times. The chain employs TRBV7-2 and TRBJ2-7; maybe TRBD2 (5 bases). CDR3 size: 14 residues. The V and J ends lost 5 bases and 3 bases respectively, with 14 bases between them. The germline gives CDR1 SGHTA, CDR2 FQGNSA. The CDR3: CASSTRHEGYEQYF. DNA of the CDR3: TGTGCCAGCAGCACCCGACACGAGGGCTACGAGCAGTACTTC.